One and the same sample provided the 22 T cell receptor beta chains below, sequenced in a study of T cell repertoires in cytomegalovirus infection. Antigens for these TCRs are unknown. TCRdb reprocessed the reads with MiXCR, giving one entry per CDR3 protein. The sample gives 700,000 to 850,000 distinct CDR3 sequences, 32% of which show up once; over 10% is in the top ten. The starting material was cultured CD8+ T cells from PBMCs, obtained from culture after CMV antigen stimulation. Source of these receptors: a human donor in good health (CMV status not recorded). Some clones in this sample may be carry-over from other donors' samples.

The rearrangement uses TRBV13 and TRBJ2-3; 8 nucleotides line up with TRBD2. CDR1 and CDR2 (germline): PRHDT, FYEKMQ (reference sequence). J gave up 2 bases and V 5 bases, and 9 bases lay outside the gene matches. The CDR3 covers 16 residues. CDR3 sequence (DNA): TGTGCCAGCAGCAACGGACTAGCACCTATCACAGATACGCAGTATTTT. Its protein is CASSNGLAPITDTQYF.

The chain is built from TRBV19 and TRBJ2-1; TRBD2 might be the D (6 bases). The length of the CDR3 is 15 residues. V shed 2 bases and J shed 8 bases, with 16 bases lying between them. CDR1 and CDR2 from the germline V gene are LNHDA and SQIVND (reference sequence). CDR3: CASSISSGQHYEQFF. The CDR3 DNA reads TGTGCCAGTAGTATAAGTAGCGGTCAGCACTATGAGCAGTTCTTC.

With regard to this clonotype: The junction does not match germline at one end; this may be a read error. The J gene is TRBJ2-2, the V gene TRBV2; D gene uncertain. The CDR3 contains 14 residues. CDR1 and CDR2 (germline): SNHLY, FYNNEI. CDR3 sequence reads: CARSEVVATGELFF. CDR3 nucleotide sequence: TGTGCCCGCAGTGAGGTAGTAGCCACCGGGGAGCTGTTTTTT.

The V and J genes are TRBV25-1 and TRBJ1-1, with TRBD1 as a possible D gene (5 bases). Germline V CDR1 and CDR2: MGHDK, SYGVNS. Trimming removed 7 bases from V and 4 bases from J, with 16 bases in between. The CDR3 is 14 amino acids. The CDR3 protein is CASKGADRVTEAFF. CDR3 bases: TGTGCCAGCAAAGGGGCCGATCGAGTCACTGAAGCTTTCTTT. The full variable domain, with the rest looked up from reference TRBV25-1 and TRBJ1-1, is EADIYQTPRYLVIGTGKKITLECSQTMGHDKMYWYQQDPGMELHLIHYSYGVNSTEKGDLSSESTVSRIRTEHFPLTLESARPSHTSQYLCASKGADRVTEAFFGQGTRLTVV.

This clonotype was counted a few times. The chain couples TRBV29-1 to TRBJ1-1; D unclear. Deletions cut 5 bases from V and 2 bases from J, with 12 bases between. CDR3 length: 13 amino acids. Germline CDR1 is SQVTM and CDR2 is ANQGSEA. The CDR3 sequence: CSVPTIGNTEAFF. CDR3 coding DNA: TGCAGCGTTCCGACCATCGGAAACACTGAAGCTTTCTTT.

Only a few counts were recorded for this clonotype. V is TRBV25-1 and J is TRBJ1-1; TRBD1 matches 8 bases. The V segment lost 9 bases and the J segment 3 bases; nucleotides outside the gene matches: 12. Germline V gene sequence: CDR1 MGHDK, CDR2 SYGVNS. The CDR3 sequence is 15 residues long. The CDR3 DNA sequence: TGTGCCAGTCGGGACAGGCGAGGGCTAGACACTGAAGCTTTCTTT. This codes for CASRDRRGLDTEAFF.

The CDR3 protein is CASSLLPGRFPYPSDEQFF. The CDR3 bases are TGTGCCAGCAGCTTGCTCCCAGGGAGATTCCCTTACCCTTCGGATGAGCAGTTCTTC. The chain carries TRBV5-5 and TRBJ2-1, with D perhaps assigned TRBD1 or TRBD2 (5 bases each). The CDR3 contains 19 residues. The germline V gene encodes CDR1 SGHKS and CDR2 YYEKEE (reference sequence). V lost 1 base to trimming and J lost 8 bases, with 28 bases between them.

This clonotype showed up just a few times. The CDR3 reads CATSRGVSYEQYV. The DNA of the CDR3 is TGTGCCACCAGCAGAGGAGTCTCCTACGAGCAGTACGTC. The gene calls are TRBV15 and TRBJ2-7; D not certain. This CDR3 contains 13 residues. The V end lost 1 base, the J end lost 0 bases, and 4 bases lay between the germline ends. CDR1 LNHNV and CDR2 YYDKDF come from the germline V gene (reference sequence).

This clonotype turned up a few times. The chain uses TRBV12-3 or TRBV12-4 and TRBJ2-7; TRBD1 matches 7 bases. The CDR3 contains 15 residues. After removal of 3 bases from V and 6 bases from J, the junction contained 11 bases not matched to a gene. As DNA, the CDR3 is TGTGCCAGCAGTTTTGGGGGACAGAGGGGAGCCGAGCAGTACGTC. Encoded protein: CASSFGGQRGAEQYV.

This chain connects TRBV12-3 or TRBV12-4 to TRBJ1-1, with D unclear. The CDR3 runs 10 residues. V was clipped by 6 bases and J by 11 bases, with 10 bases between them. The CDR3 is CASSPGRAFF. In nucleotides, the CDR3 is TGTGCCAGCAGCCCAGGCAGGGCTTTCTTT.

This clonotype has just a few counts. The chain recombines TRBV7-2 with TRBJ1-4, with D unclear. The V end was cut by 4 bases, the J end by 4 bases, with 10 bases between. Germline CDR1 and CDR2: SGHTA and FQGNSA. CDR3 length: 14 amino acids. CDR3 DNA sequence: TGTGCCAGCAGCTCCCGGGTGATTAATGAAAAACTGTTTTTT. Protein sequence: CASSSRVINEKLFF.

The chain is built from TRBV7-9 and TRBJ2-5, with 8 positions matching TRBD1. J lost 5 bases, V lost 1 base, and 3 bases had no gene match. Germline V gene lookup returns CDR1 SEHNR and CDR2 FQNEAQ (reference sequence). The CDR3 covers 14 residues. In DNA form, the CDR3 reads TGTGCCAGCAGCTTAGAGGCAGGGGGCGAGACCCAGTACTTC. Translating gives CASSLEAGGETQYF.

This rearrangement joins TRBV24-1 to TRBJ2-1, with D hard to call. Per germline, CDR1 KGHDR and CDR2 SFDVKD. Between the trimmed V and J ends, which lost 5 bases and 9 bases, there was a span of 19 bases. CDR3 length equals 15 residues. The CDR3 DNA reads as TGTGCCACCAGTGCCCCGGGTCATTTGCCGGGTGAGCAGTTCTTC. It codes for CATSAPGHLPGEQFF.

This clonotype was observed at least ten times. The gene calls are TRBV7-8 and TRBJ1-1; D unclear. This CDR3 spans 13 amino acids. Germline assignment: CDR1 SGHVS and CDR2 FQNEAQ. Trimming took 0 bases from V and 3 from J, leaving 5 bases between them. CDR3 nucleotide sequence: TGTGCCAGCAGCTTAGCAGATTACACTGAAGCTTTCTTT. The encoded protein is CASSLADYTEAFF.

This clonotype was picked up a small number of times. The chain has TRBV7-9 and TRBJ1-1, with 7 bases identical to TRBD1. Per germline, CDR1 SEHNR and CDR2 FQNEAQ (reference sequence). There are 11 residues in the CDR3. The ends lost 5 bases at V and 7 bases at J; junction bases unmatched: 1. Here the CDR3 DNA reads TGTGCCAGCAGCACAGGGGTTGAAGCTTTCTTT. Amino acids: CASSTGVEAFF.

This clonotype was detected ten times or more. This chain links TRBV7-2 with TRBJ2-3; D unclear. There are 13 residues in the CDR3. From germline, CDR1 is SGHTA and CDR2 FQGNSA. Trimming pared 2 bases from V and 8 bases from J, leaving 11 bases between. The CDR3 DNA sequence: TGTGCCAGCAGCTTAAATGAATTGTTTACGCAGTATTTT. Protein product: CASSLNELFTQYF.

This clonotype was seen more than once but under ten times. The chain joins TRBV11-2 to TRBJ2-5; D tentatively fits TRBD1 or TRBD2 (6 bases each). Per the germline V gene, CDR1 is SGHAT and CDR2 is FQNNGV. The ends were cut back, 5 bases at V and 4 bases at J, with 23 bases in the middle. The CDR3 has 17 amino acids. In DNA form, the CDR3 reads TGTGCCAGCAGCCCGGGGTGGGGACTCAAGACAGGAGAGACCCAGTACTTC. As protein: CASSPGWGLKTGETQYF.

The chain couples TRBV7-9 to TRBJ1-2; D unclear. CDR3 length equals 15 residues. Germline values: CDR1 SEHNR, CDR2 FQNEAQ (reference sequence). Trimming left V 0 bases short and J 1 base short, with 9 bases between. The CDR3: CASSLAPQLNYGYTF. The CDR3 nucleotides are TGTGCCAGCAGCTTAGCGCCCCAACTTAACTATGGCTACACCTTC. The full variable domain, with the rest looked up from reference TRBV7-9 and TRBJ1-2, is DTGVSQNPRHKITKRGQNVTFRCDPISEHNRLYWYRQTLGQGPEFLTYFQNEAQLEKSRLLSDRFSAERPKGSFSTLEIQRTEQGDSAMYLCASSLAPQLNYGYTFGSGTRLTVV.

This chain connects TRBV6-5 to TRBJ1-6; perhaps TRBD1 as D (6 bases). CDR1 is MNHEY and CDR2 is SVGAGI in the germline V gene. This CDR3 is built from 14 residues. V was pared by 6 bases and J by 6 bases, with 12 bases between. CDR3 residues: CASRWTDTNSPLHF. CDR3 DNA sequence: TGTGCCAGCAGGTGGACAGACACTAATTCACCCCTCCACTTT.

The chain recombines TRBV7-8 with TRBJ1-2; D is perhaps TRBD1 (5 bases). The V and J ends lost 1 base and 4 bases respectively, with 22 bases between them. Germline V gene sequence: CDR1 SGHVS, CDR2 FQNEAQ. The CDR3 length is 18 residues. For the CDR3, the DNA is TGTGCCAGCAGCTTAGGATCGGGGATTGAGGGGCCTTTCTATGGCTACACCTTC. This encodes CASSLGSGIEGPFYGYTF.

This clonotype was seen ten or more times. The chain uses TRBV10-2 and TRBJ2-1; TRBD2 aligns across 13 bases. The CDR3 consists of 18 residues. Germline V lookup: CDR1 WSHSY, CDR2 SAAADI. J gave up 1 base and V 6 bases, and 9 bases lay outside the gene matches. CDR3 in amino acids: CASSLGLAGAGSYNEQFF. The CDR3 DNA reads as TGCGCCAGCAGCCTCGGACTAGCGGGGGCGGGATCCTACAATGAGCAGTTCTTC.

This clonotype was seen more than once but under ten times. V is TRBV6-2 or TRBV6-3 and J is TRBJ1-1; 8 bases are shared with TRBD1. This CDR3 spans 13 amino acids. J gave up 3 bases and V 6 bases, and 3 bases lay outside the gene matches. CDR1 is MNHEY and CDR2 is SVGEGT in the germline V gene. The CDR3 region is CASRDRVDTEAFF. CDR3 coding DNA: TGTGCCAGCAGGGACAGGGTGGACACTGAAGCTTTCTTT.